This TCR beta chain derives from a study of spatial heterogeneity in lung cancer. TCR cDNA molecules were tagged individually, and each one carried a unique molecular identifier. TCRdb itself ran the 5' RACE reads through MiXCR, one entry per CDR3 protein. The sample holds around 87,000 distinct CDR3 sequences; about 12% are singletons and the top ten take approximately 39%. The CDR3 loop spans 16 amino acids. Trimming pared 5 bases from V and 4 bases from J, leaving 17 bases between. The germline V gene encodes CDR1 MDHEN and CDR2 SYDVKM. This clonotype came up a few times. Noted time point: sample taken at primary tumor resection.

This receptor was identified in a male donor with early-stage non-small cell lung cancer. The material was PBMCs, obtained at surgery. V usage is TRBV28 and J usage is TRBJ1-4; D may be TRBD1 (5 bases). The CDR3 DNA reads TGTGCCAGCAGTCCCAGACAGCAACTGGGTAATGAAAAACTGTTTTTT. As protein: CASSPRQQLGNEKLFF. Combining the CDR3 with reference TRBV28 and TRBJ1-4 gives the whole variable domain DVKVTQSSRYLVKRTGEKVFLECVQDMDHENMFWYRQDPGLGLRLIYFSYDVKMKEKGDIPEGYSVSREKKERFSLILESASTNQTSMYLCASSPRQQLGNEKLFFGSGTQLSVL.